Listed below are T cell receptor beta chains from one sample, sequenced in a study of vaccination effects on CD4 cells after COVID-19. Sequenced by immunoSEQ multiplex PCR; TCRdb stores in-frame clones only, minus some. This repertoire shows roughly 30,000 clones, roughly four fifths found once; its top ten account for about 6.1%. Their specific antigens are unknown. Source: CD4+ T cells from PBMCs cultured without peptide, taken after COVID-19 vaccination. The receptors come from a human donor who had a prior SARS-CoV-2 infection. Each CDR3 is given with its conserved first and last residue. D genes are given only for firm matches. Rows give clone size only sometimes, using once, few, many, or a class for an expanded clone.

j_gene | abundance | d_gene | v_gene | CDR3nt | CDR3aa
TRBJ1-5 | few | - | TRBV28 | TGTGCCAGCGTCCTCGGACGGAATAGCAATCAGCCCCAGCATTTT | CASVLGRNSNQPQHF
TRBJ2-5 | once | - | TRBV27 | TGTGCCAGCCGGTCAGTGGATCAAGAGACCCAGTACTTC | CASRSVDQETQYF
TRBJ1-6 | - | - | TRBV6-4 | TGTGCCAGCGCAGTGGAGGAGAATTCACCCCTCCACTTT | CASAVEENSPLHF
TRBJ2-1 | - | TRBD1 | TRBV11-3 | TGTGCCAGCAGCTTAGAACGTTGGGACAGCTACAATGAGCAGTTCTTC | CASSLERWDSYNEQFF
TRBJ2-1 | - | - | TRBV24-1 | TGTGCCACCAGTGATATCGGAGCGGCCCCCGGGGGTAATGAGCAGTTCTTC | CATSDIGAAPGGNEQFF
TRBJ2-5 | - | - | TRBV18 | TGTGCCAGCTCACCCTGGCAGGGGAAGGAGACCCAGTACTTC | CASSPWQGKETQYF
TRBJ1-6 | - | TRBD1 | TRBV4-3 | TGCGCCAGCAGCCAACAACAGGGGCGCAATTCACCCCTCCACTTT | CASSQQQGRNSPLHF
TRBJ1-5 | once | - | TRBV6-5 | TGTGCCAGCAGTTTTGATAGCAATCAGCCCCAGCATTTT | CASSFDSNQPQHF
TRBJ2-2 | few | - | TRBV7-3 | TGTGCCAGCAGCTTGGGAGGAACCGGGGAGCTGTTTTTT | CASSLGGTGELFF
TRBJ1-2 | - | - | TRBV18 | TGTGCCAGCTCGCCCGGGACAACCTATGGCTACACCTTC | CASSPGTTYGYTF
TRBJ2-2 | - | - | TRBV4-2 | TGTGCCAGCAGCCAAGATTATGGGGCCGTGGCCGGGGAGCTGTTTTTT | CASSQDYGAVAGELFF
TRBJ2-7 | - | - | TRBV2 | TGTGCCAGCAGTAGGGGACCGCCGTACGAGCAGTACTTC | CASSRGPPYEQYF
TRBJ1-4 | - | - | TRBV21-1 | TGTGCCAGCAGCTCAGGAGCGGTGGGAGAGGAAAAACTGTTTTTT | CASSSGAVGEEKLFF
TRBJ1-2 | - | - | TRBV5-5 | TGTGCCAGCAGCTTCGGGTATTTCGGGTATGGCTACACCTTC | CASSFGYFGYGYTF
TRBJ1-4 | - | - | TRBV14 | TGTGCCAGCAGCCAAATTTCGGAAGCCGTTGGTGAAAAACTGTTTTTT | CASSQISEAVGEKLFF
TRBJ2-7 | - | - | TRBV6-6 | TGTGCCAGCAGTTACGGCCAGGGAACTTACGAGCAGTACTTC | CASSYGQGTYEQYF
TRBJ1-6 | - | TRBD1 | TRBV4-2 | TGTGCCAGCAGCGGAGGGACAGCCGGGCTACGGTCACCCCTCCACTTT | CASSGGTAGLRSPLHF
TRBJ2-5 | - | TRBD1 | TRBV5-1 | TGCGCCAGCACAACCGGCGGGACAGGGCGAATTGGGGAGACCCAGTACTTC | CASTTGGTGRIGETQYF
TRBJ2-7 | - | - | TRBV2 | TGTGCCAGCAGTGGAGGGTTCGGCGAGCAGTACTTC | CASSGGFGEQYF
TRBJ2-2 | - | - | TRBV7-8 | TGTGCCAGCAGCTTAGCTCTCGGGGAGCTGTTTTTT | CASSLALGELFF
TRBJ2-5 | - | TRBD2 | TRBV20-1 | TGCAGTGCTAGTTCTGCGGGGGGACGATATCAAGAGACCCAGTACTTC | CSASSAGGRYQETQYF
TRBJ2-2 | - | TRBD2 | TRBV9 | TGTGCCAGCAGCGTAGGGCTAGCGGTCGCGAACACCGGGGAGCTGTTTTTT | CASSVGLAVANTGELFF